The 5 T cell receptor beta chains reported below all come from one sample, sequenced in a study of T cells in Graves' hyperthyroidism and ophthalmopathy. Amplification of TCR beta CDR3 regions was performed using RNA transcripts as template. The HTBI primer set drove a first-round RT-PCR of the TCR CDR3. TCRdb recomputed calls from the multiplex PCR reads with MiXCR, one row per CDR3 protein. The sample lists about 290,000 distinct CDR3 sequences; about 18% were seen once. Material for sequencing was blood. These receptors originate from a woman aged 55-70 years with Graves' ophthalmopathy.

The V and J genes are TRBV6-5 and TRBJ2-7; D perhaps matches TRBD1 (6 bases). Trimming took off 4 bases at V and 3 bases at J, with 13 bases between the two ends. This CDR3 contains 14 residues. Germline loops: CDR1 MNHEY, CDR2 SVGAGI. The CDR3 DNA follows: TGTGCCAGCAGTTCACAGGGAAGAGACTACGAGCAGTACTTC. Encoded protein: CASSSQGRDYEQYF.

V is TRBV6-1 and J is TRBJ1-2; 11 bases agree with TRBD1. Germline CDR1 is MNHNS and CDR2 is SASEGT. The CDR3 sequence is 14 residues long. The J segment lost 8 bases and the V segment lost 4 bases, leaving 6 bases of the junction unmatched. Here the CDR3 DNA reads TGTGCCAGCAGTGGGGACAGGGGGGTGAAGGGCTACACCTTC. It yields the protein CASSGDRGVKGYTF.

This clonotype occurred a few times. V and J are TRBV4-2 and TRBJ2-1, with 7 bases identical to TRBD1. Germline CDR1 reads LGHNA; CDR2 reads YNFKEQ. CDR3 length equals 16 residues. V was clipped by 1 base and J by 0 bases; unmatched bases: 3. CDR3 residues: CASSQVAGGSYNEQFF. The CDR3 region has the DNA TGTGCCAGCAGCCAAGTAGCAGGGGGCTCCTACAATGAGCAGTTCTTC.

This rearrangement joins TRBV4-2 to TRBJ2-7; 8 bases fit TRBD1. The J segment lost 2 bases and the V segment lost 0 bases, leaving 12 bases of the junction unmatched. The CDR3 loop spans 18 amino acids. The germline V gene encodes CDR1 LGHNA and CDR2 YNFKEQ. CDR3 sequence: CASSQDQGALSLAYEQYF. The CDR3 DNA reads TGTGCCAGCAGCCAAGATCAGGGGGCATTATCTCTAGCCTACGAGCAGTACTTC.

This clonotype was seen repeatedly, ten times or more. V usage is TRBV29-1 and J usage is TRBJ2-7; no clear D gene. This CDR3 has 14 amino acids. The V end was cut by 4 bases, the J end by 0 bases, with 13 bases between. Germline CDR1 reads SQVTM; CDR2 reads ANQGSEA. DNA of the CDR3: TGCAGCGTTGCAGGCCAGCTTAGCTCCTACGAGCAGTACTTC. Its protein is CSVAGQLSSYEQYF.